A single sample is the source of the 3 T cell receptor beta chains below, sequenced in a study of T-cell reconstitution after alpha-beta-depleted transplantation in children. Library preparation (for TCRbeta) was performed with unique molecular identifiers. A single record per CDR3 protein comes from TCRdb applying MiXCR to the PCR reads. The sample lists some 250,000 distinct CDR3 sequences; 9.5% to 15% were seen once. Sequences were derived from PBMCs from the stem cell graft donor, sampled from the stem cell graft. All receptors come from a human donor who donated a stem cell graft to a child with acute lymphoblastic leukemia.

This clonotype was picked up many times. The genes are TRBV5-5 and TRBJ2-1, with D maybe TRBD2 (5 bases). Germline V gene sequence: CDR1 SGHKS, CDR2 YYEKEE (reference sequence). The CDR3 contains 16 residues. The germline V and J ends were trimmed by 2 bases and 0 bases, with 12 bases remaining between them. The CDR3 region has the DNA TGTGCCAGCAGCTTTGCTTTAGGGAGCTCCTACAATGAGCAGTTCTTC. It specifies CASSFALGSSYNEQFF. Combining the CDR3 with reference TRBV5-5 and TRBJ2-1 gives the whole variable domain DAGVTQSPTHLIKTRGQQVTLRCSPISGHKSVSWYQQVLGQGPQFIFQYYEKEERGRGNFPDRFSARQFPNYSSELNVNALLLGDSALYLCASSFALGSSYNEQFFGPGTRLTVL.

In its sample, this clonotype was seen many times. The DNA for the CDR3 is TGTGCCAGCAGTTTCCCGACTAGCGGTAACACAGATACGCAGTATTTT. Amino acid sequence: CASSFPTSGNTDTQYF. This chain joins TRBV28 and TRBJ2-3; 9 nucleotides match TRBD2. The CDR3 loop spans 16 amino acids. Germline CDR1 and CDR2: MDHEN and SYDVKM. Unmatched junction bases numbered 6, after V lost 3 bases and J lost 2 bases. The full variable domain, in which reference TRBV28 and TRBJ2-3 provide the parts outside the CDR3, is DVKVTQSSRYLVKRTGEKVFLECVQDMDHENMFWYRQDPGLGLRLIYFSYDVKMKEKGDIPEGYSVSREKKERFSLILESASTNQTSMYLCASSFPTSGNTDTQYFGPGTRLTVL.

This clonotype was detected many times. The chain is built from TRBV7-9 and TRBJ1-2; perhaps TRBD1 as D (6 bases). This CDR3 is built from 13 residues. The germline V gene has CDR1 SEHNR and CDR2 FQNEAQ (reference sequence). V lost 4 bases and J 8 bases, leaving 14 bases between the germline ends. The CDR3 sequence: CASSWSGDEGYTF. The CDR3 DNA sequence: TGTGCCAGCAGCTGGTCAGGGGATGAAGGCTACACCTTC.